The present T cell receptor beta chain was sequenced within a study of CD8 T cells in Susac syndrome. Study details: Patients with Susac syndrome were therapy-naive, taking corticosteroids, with some also receiving intravenous immunoglobulin, or taking intravenous immunoglobulin alone at the time their blood was drawn.

The CDR3 covers 13 residues. Looked up from germline, CDR1 is PRHDT and CDR2 is FYEKMQ (reference sequence). Trimming left V 3 bases short and J 5 bases short, with 10 bases between. Random-hexamer reverse transcription was applied to roughly 0.5 to 1 ug RNA. Multiplex PCR with immunoSEQ amplified the TCR beta CDR3 across 54 Vbeta and 13 Jbeta. MiXCR, applied by TCRdb to the immunoSEQ multiplex PCR reads, yields one record per CDR3 protein. The sample records around 100,000 distinct CDR3 sequences, approximately 95% being singletons. This clonotype occurred once. Isolation of CD8+ and CD4+ T cells was performed negatively, whereas enrichment of TEMRA cells was done by FACS.

Sequencing was carried out using CD8+ T cells from PBMCs. The chain carries TRBV13 and TRBJ2-5; D ambiguous. The receptor was isolated from a human donor with Susac syndrome. The CDR3 region has the DNA TGTGCCAGCAGCTTCGGGTTCATGGAGACCCAGTACTTC. Translating gives CASSFGFMETQYF.